This T cell receptor (beta chain) originates from a study of cytomegalovirus exposure and HLA in healthy donors. Study details: An analysis done earlier identified fewer than 140 million unique TCR beta sequences from about 179 million T cells.

Study-wide results and limits: Most subjects had HLA-A and HLA-B alleles reportedly predicted accurately by TCR beta sequences. Later analysis identified some 16,000 TCR beta sequences associated with HLA alleles, using a false discovery rate threshold of 0.05. According to reports, the classifier identified cytomegalovirus status with high specificity and sensitivity.

It was with 60 Vbeta and 13 Jbeta primers that the PCR ran. Some clones are missing from TCRdb's copy, which holds only in-frame ones; the method was immunoSEQ multiplex PCR. This sample has more than 100,000 clones, with 65% to 85% found just once. Remarks on this clone: What it binds is unknown.

The CDR3 has 12 residues. Germline V gene sequence: CDR1 WNHNN, CDR2 SYGVQD (reference sequence). Germline trimming cut 8 bases from V and 8 bases from J; bases unmatched to any gene: 6. The sample taken for sequencing was PBMCs. The source is a woman between 18 and 29 years old in good health and CMV-seronegative. The chain recombines TRBV10-1 with TRBJ2-1, with 7 bases that match TRBD2. CDR3 DNA: TGCGCCAGCGGGACGACTAGCTATGAGCAGTTCTTC. Its protein is CASGTTSYEQFF.